This T cell receptor beta chain is from a study of CD8+CD57+ T cells in acquired aplastic anemia. Study context: Recorded DNA amounts for sorted CD4+ and CD8+ cells had an average of around 3.4 ug. Healthy-donor CD4+ cells averaged approximately 9.8 million reads. Study-wide findings and caveats: Patients and controls turned out to have roughly 29 CD8+ CDR3 sequences in common. Patients showed no significant difference from controls in CD8+ Simpson's diversity.

Many counts were recorded for this clonotype. The antigen remains unidentified. The CDR3 is made up of 12 amino acids. V was trimmed by 0 bases and J by 5 bases, leaving 4 bases between them. Germline CDR1 reads MNHNY; CDR2 reads SVGAGI (reference sequence). The TCR beta profiling, which covered VDJ combination and CDR3 sequence, was carried out using genomic DNA as the template. TCRdb recomputed calls from the reads with MiXCR, one row per CDR3 protein. The sample has some 180,000 distinct CDR3 sequences, about half seen once. The sequencing sample was made of sorted CD4+, CD8+, or CD8+CD57+ T cells (not recorded which) from PBMCs. This chain joins TRBV6-6 and TRBJ2-5; no firm D call. The sequence came from a human donor in good health. The DNA for the CDR3 is TGTGCCAGCAGTTACTCGAGGGAGACCCAGTACTTC. Its protein is CASSYSRETQYF.